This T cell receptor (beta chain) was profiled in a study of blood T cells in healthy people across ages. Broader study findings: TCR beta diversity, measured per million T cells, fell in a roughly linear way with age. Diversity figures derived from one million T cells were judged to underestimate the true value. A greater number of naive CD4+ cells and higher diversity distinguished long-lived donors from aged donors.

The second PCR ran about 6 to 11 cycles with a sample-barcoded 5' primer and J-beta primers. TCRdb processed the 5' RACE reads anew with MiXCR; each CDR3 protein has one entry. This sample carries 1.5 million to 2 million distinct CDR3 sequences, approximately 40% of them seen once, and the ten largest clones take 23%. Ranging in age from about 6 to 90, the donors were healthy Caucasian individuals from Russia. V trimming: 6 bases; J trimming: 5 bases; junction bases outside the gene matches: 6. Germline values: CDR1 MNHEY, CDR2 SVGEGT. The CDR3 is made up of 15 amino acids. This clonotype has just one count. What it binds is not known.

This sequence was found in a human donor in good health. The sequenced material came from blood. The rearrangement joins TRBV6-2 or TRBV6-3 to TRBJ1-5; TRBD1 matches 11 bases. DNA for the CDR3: TGTGCCAGCAGGTCCGGGACAGGGGGAGATCAGCCCCAGCATTTT. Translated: CASRSGTGGDQPQHF.